These 32 T cell receptor beta chains originate from one sample sequenced in a study of blood T cell repertoires in COVID-19. Measured with immunoSEQ multiplex PCR; TCRdb has only the in-frame clones, and not every one. The sample shows 250,000 to 350,000 clones, roughly 87% of them seen only once. Sequencing was done on a sample of PBMCs or T cells enriched from blood (not recorded which). The source of these receptors is a woman aged 18-35 years who had recovered from COVID-19.

The rearrangement links TRBV7-2 to TRBJ2-5; tentatively, D is TRBD2 (6 bases). Looked up from germline, CDR1 is SGHTA and CDR2 is FQGNSA. Trimming shortened V by 1 base and J by 0 bases, and 9 bases separated the two germline ends. This CDR3 contains 15 residues. DNA for the CDR3: TGTGCCAGCAGCTTAGGGCTAGCGAACCAAGAGACCCAGTACTTC. It yields the protein CASSLGLANQETQYF.

This clone was detected once. The V gene is TRBV28, the J gene TRBJ2-2; maybe TRBD2 (6 bases). The CDR3 loop spans 18 amino acids. Per germline, CDR1 MDHEN and CDR2 SYDVKM. Trimming cost V 6 bases and J 1 base, with 21 bases left between them. The CDR3 spells CASRPATRDLRNTGELFF. The DNA of the CDR3 is TGTGCCAGCAGGCCAGCCACGAGGGACTTACGGAACACCGGGGAGCTGTTTTTT.

The gene calls are TRBV28 and TRBJ1-1; the D gene is possibly TRBD1 (5 bases). This CDR3 contains 15 residues. V lost 0 bases and J 3 bases, leaving 11 bases between the germline ends. Germline assignment: CDR1 MDHEN and CDR2 SYDVKM. The CDR3 bases are TGTGCCAGCAGTTTATGGGGCAGGGCGTACACTGAAGCTTTCTTT. It yields the protein CASSLWGRAYTEAFF.

The rearrangement uses TRBV19 and TRBJ2-3; D ambiguous. V was cut by 3 bases and J by 4 bases, with 14 bases left in between. In germline, CDR1 is LNHDA, CDR2 SQIVND (reference sequence). The CDR3 extends over 15 amino acids. The CDR3 loop reads CASSIPRRSPDTQYF. The CDR3 DNA is TGTGCCAGTAGTATTCCCCGCCGGAGCCCAGATACGCAGTATTTT.

The chain has TRBV15 and TRBJ1-2, with D perhaps TRBD1 (6 bases). Trimming pared 1 base from V and 4 bases from J, leaving 16 bases between. The germline V gene has CDR1 LNHNV and CDR2 YYDKDF (reference sequence). The CDR3 extends over 16 amino acids. DNA of the CDR3: TGTGCCACCAGCAGAGCGGGCTCAGGGGTCCCCTATGGCTACACCTTC. It translates to CATSRAGSGVPYGYTF.

The rearrangement uses TRBV27 and TRBJ2-2; 13 bases are a match to TRBD2. The CDR3 extends over 14 amino acids. Germline V gene data show CDR1 as MNHEY and CDR2 as SMNVEV (reference sequence). V lost 10 bases and J lost 6; bases outside the gene matches: 5. Written as DNA, the CDR3 is TGTGCCACTCAAACTAGCGGGGGGGCCGGGGAGCTGTTTTTT. This gives the protein CATQTSGGAGELFF.

The chain employs TRBV5-4 and TRBJ2-3; TRBD2 agrees at 11 bases. CDR3 length equals 16 residues. Germline V gives CDR1 SGHNT, CDR2 YYREEE (reference sequence). Trimming took 4 bases from V and 0 from J; bases not matched to a gene: 4. The CDR3 reads CASSGLAGPSTDTQYF. The CDR3 nucleotides are TGTGCCAGCAGCGGACTAGCGGGCCCTAGCACAGATACGCAGTATTTT.

The chain carries TRBV9 and TRBJ2-2, with 9 bases fitting TRBD1. Germline CDR1 is SGDLS and CDR2 is YYNGEE. Unmatched junction bases numbered 5, after V lost 4 bases and J lost 4 bases. The CDR3 covers 15 residues. In DNA, the CDR3 is TGTGCCAGCAGCTACCGGGACAGGGTCACCGGGGAGCTGTTTTTT. It specifies CASSYRDRVTGELFF. The full variable domain, rest sourced from reference TRBV9 and TRBJ2-2, is DSGVTQTPKHLITATGQRVTLRCSPRSGDLSVYWYQQSLDQGLQFLIQYYNGEERAKGNILERFSAQQFPDLHSELNLSSLELGDSALYFCASSYRDRVTGELFFGEGSRLTVL.

The chain couples TRBV20-1 to TRBJ2-7; TRBD2 agrees at 9 bases. Trimming took 3 bases from V and 4 from J; bases not matched to a gene: 4. The CDR3 sequence is 13 residues long. Germline assignment: CDR1 DFQATT and CDR2 SNEGSKA (reference sequence). CDR3 nucleotides: TGCAGTGCTAGTCCTAGCGGGACGTACGAGCAGTACTTC. Its translation: CSASPSGTYEQYF.

This clone has only one observation. This chain links TRBV3-1 (or the pseudogene TRBV3-2) with TRBJ2-5; the match to TRBD2 covers 10 bases. CDR1 is LGHDT and CDR2 is YNNKEL in the germline V gene (reference sequence). Trimming took 0 bases from V and 0 from J; bases not matched to a gene: 1. CDR3 length: 16 residues. The CDR3 DNA is TGTGCCAGCAGCCAAGATACTAGCGGGAACCAAGAGACCCAGTACTTC. Its protein is CASSQDTSGNQETQYF.

The chain is built from TRBV18 and TRBJ2-5, with 8 positions matching TRBD1. This CDR3 comprises 15 residues. V trimming: 1 base; J trimming: 5 bases; junction bases outside the gene matches: 6. Germline V gene data show CDR1 as KGHSH and CDR2 as LQKENI. CDR3 DNA: TGTGCCAGCTCACCACGACAGGGGAGACAGGAGACCCAGTACTTC. It encodes CASSPRQGRQETQYF.

This clone was observed a single time. The V call is TRBV10-3, the J call TRBJ2-7, with a weak D call TRBD1 (5 bases). CDR1 is ENHRY, CDR2 SYGVKD, per germline. Trimming removed 9 bases from V and 2 bases from J, with 11 bases in between. The length of the CDR3 is 12 residues. This chain's CDR3 is CAIRQTTYEQYF. Written as DNA, the CDR3 is TGTGCCATAAGACAGACCACCTACGAGCAGTACTTC.

The genes are TRBV15 and TRBJ2-1; 9 nucleotides agree with TRBD2. Trimming cost V 3 bases and J 7 bases; bases outside gene matches: 25. CDR3 length: 21 residues. Germline-derived CDR1 and CDR2 are LNHNV and YYDKDF (reference sequence). The CDR3 bases are TGTGCCACCAGCAGCCACACGCCCCAAGCAGAGCGGGGGGTCTTACTGAATGAGCAGTTCTTC. Translating gives CATSSHTPQAERGVLLNEQFF. The complete variable domain, with remaining parts taken from reference TRBV15 and TRBJ2-1, reads DAMVIQNPRYQVTQFGKPVTLSCSQTLNHNVMYWYQQKSSQAPKLLFHYYDKDFNNEADTPDNFQSRRPNTSFCFLDIRSPGLGDTAMYLCATSSHTPQAERGVLLNEQFFGPGTRLTVL.

The CDR3 nucleotides are TGTGCCAGCCGTTCCGGGGGGGGAATCCGTAACTCTGGAAACACCATATATTTT. Amino acid sequence: CASRSGGGIRNSGNTIYF. This chain connects TRBV28 to TRBJ1-3, with a tentative D call TRBD1 (5 bases). The CDR3 consists of 18 residues. Trimming pared 8 bases from V and 0 bases from J, leaving 23 bases between. Germline loops: CDR1 MDHEN, CDR2 SYDVKM.

V usage is TRBV5-8 and J usage is TRBJ1-4; 10 bases are shared with TRBD1. Trimming cost V 3 bases and J 16 bases; bases outside gene matches: 18. Per germline, CDR1 SGHTS and CDR2 YDEGEE. This CDR3 contains 16 residues. The CDR3 region has the DNA TGTGCCAGCAGCTCAACCCGGACAGGGGGGAAGATTGAGAGGTTTTTT. Protein sequence: CASSSTRTGGKIERFF.

The chain recombines TRBV28 with TRBJ1-2, with TRBD1 matching 7 bases. This CDR3 is 13 amino acids long. The J segment lost 3 bases and the V segment lost 7 bases, leaving 5 bases of the junction unmatched. The germline V gene encodes CDR1 MDHEN and CDR2 SYDVKM. The CDR3 protein is CASILRGDYGYTF. In nucleotides, the CDR3 is TGTGCCAGCATCCTCAGGGGGGACTATGGCTACACCTTC.

This chain joins TRBV3-1 (or the pseudogene TRBV3-2) and TRBJ1-2, with D tentatively TRBD1 (5 bases). The germline V and J ends were trimmed by 4 bases and 4 bases, with 13 bases remaining between them. The CDR3 is 14 amino acids. CDR1 is LGHDT, CDR2 YNNKEL, per germline (reference sequence). The CDR3 here is CASSPLEGAYGYTF. DNA for the CDR3: TGTGCCAGCAGCCCGTTGGAAGGGGCCTATGGCTACACCTTC.

The rearrangement links TRBV5-1 to TRBJ1-2; D is ambiguous. The ends were cut back, 2 bases at V and 4 bases at J, with 9 bases in the middle. The germline V gene has CDR1 SGHRS and CDR2 YFSETQ. CDR3 length equals 13 residues. The CDR3 protein is CASSFGSLYGYTF. In DNA, the CDR3 is TGCGCCAGCAGCTTTGGGAGCCTCTATGGCTACACCTTC.

V gene TRBV21-1 combines with J gene TRBJ2-7; TRBD2, as called in the table, went unchecked against the DNA. TRBV21-1 is a known pseudogene. The CDR3 loop spans 19 amino acids. The CDR3 reads CASSSRGPGGREETYEQYF. The CDR3 coding sequence is TGTGCCAGCAGCTCCCGGGGCCCGGGAGGGCGGGAGGAGACCTACGAGCAGTACTTC.

This chain joins TRBV4-3 and TRBJ2-7; TRBD1 is a possible D gene (5 bases). The germline gives CDR1 LGHNA, CDR2 YSLEER. The V end lost 0 bases, the J end lost 2 bases, and 14 bases lay between the germline ends. The CDR3 is 16 amino acids. DNA for the CDR3: TGCGCCAGCAGCCAAGAGCTTGTTGGGGCGACCTACGAGCAGTACTTC. Translated, it gives CASSQELVGATYEQYF.

This chain joins TRBV19 and TRBJ1-4; no firm D call. This CDR3 is built from 13 residues. CDR1 is LNHDA, CDR2 SQIVND, per germline (reference sequence). With 7 bases removed from V and 5 bases from J, the gap between germline ends came to 11 bases. In DNA, the CDR3 is TGTGCCAGTAATTCCAGGATAAATGAAAAACTGTTTTTT. Translation gives CASNSRINEKLFF.

V and J are TRBV5-4 and TRBJ2-5; 7 bases are a match to TRBD2. Trimming removed 2 bases from V and 5 bases from J; junction bases left unmatched: 3. Per the germline V gene, CDR1 is SGHNT and CDR2 is YYREEE (reference sequence). The CDR3 has 13 amino acids. The CDR3 DNA is TGTGCCAGCAGCTTAATTAGCGGGGAGACCCAGTACTTC. It specifies CASSLISGETQYF.

The chain combines TRBV3-1 (or the pseudogene TRBV3-2) with TRBJ1-1; possibly TRBD1 for D (5 bases). The CDR3 consists of 16 residues. CDR1 LGHDT and CDR2 YNNKEL come from the germline V gene (reference sequence). V lost 0 bases and J 6 bases, leaving 17 bases between the germline ends. CDR3 DNA: TGTGCCAGCAGCCAAGATTGGGCAGGGAGGCTCTCTGAAGCTTTCTTT. Its translation: CASSQDWAGRLSEAFF.

This chain uses TRBV6-7 with TRBJ2-5, with TRBD2 matching 8 bases. TRBV6-7 is an open reading frame whose function is uncertain. V was clipped by 6 bases and J by 5 bases; unmatched bases: 23. This CDR3 is built from 19 residues. CDR3 bases: TGTGCCAGCAGACCCTCTGGGCGGGGGGTGACCACGTCGGGGGAGACCCAGTACTTC. It codes for CASRPSGRGVTTSGETQYF.

This chain links TRBV4-3 with TRBJ2-7, with TRBD1 matching over 9 bases. The CDR3 runs to 17 residues. Trimming at V came to 4 bases and at J to 0 bases, leaving 10 bases not matched to a gene. CDR1 and CDR2 (germline): LGHNA, YSLEER. CDR3 coding DNA: TGCGCCAGCAGCCGGAACGCCGGACAGGGGAGCTCCTACGAGCAGTACTTC. Residues: CASSRNAGQGSSYEQYF.

This clone has just a few counts. This chain connects TRBV7-3 to TRBJ1-1; D is unclear. CDR1 is SGHTA and CDR2 is FQGTGA in the germline V gene. The V end was cut by 5 bases, the J end by 3 bases, with 19 bases between. The CDR3 runs 16 residues. The chain's CDR3 is CASSPVGSRGDTEAFF. The CDR3 nucleotides are TGTGCCAGCAGCCCAGTTGGTAGCCGAGGAGACACTGAAGCTTTCTTT.

The chain uses TRBV19 and TRBJ2-3; maybe TRBD1 (5 bases). The germline V gene has CDR1 LNHDA and CDR2 SQIVND (reference sequence). Trimming shortened V by 2 bases and J by 4 bases, and 10 bases separated the two germline ends. This CDR3 region has 14 residues. CDR3 loop: CASSISRDADTQYF. Here the CDR3 DNA reads TGTGCCAGTAGTATATCCAGGGATGCAGATACGCAGTATTTT.

This chain joins TRBV5-6 and TRBJ2-5; D gene unclear. From germline, CDR1 is SGHDT and CDR2 YYEEEE. The CDR3 sequence is 14 residues long. Trimming pared 4 bases from V and 0 bases from J, leaving 10 bases between. The CDR3 reads CASSRPADQETQYF. Here the CDR3 DNA reads TGTGCCAGCAGCCGACCGGCGGACCAAGAGACCCAGTACTTC.

V usage is TRBV19 and J usage is TRBJ2-5, with 7 bases lining up with TRBD2. Unmatched junction bases numbered 8, after V lost 5 bases and J lost 5 bases. This CDR3 is built from 14 residues. Germline lookup yields CDR1 LNHDA and CDR2 SQIVND (reference sequence). The CDR3 DNA follows: TGTGCCAGTAGTCTAGCGGCGGGAGTGGAGACCCAGTACTTC. This codes for CASSLAAGVETQYF.

This chain links TRBV10-3 with TRBJ1-1, with unresolved D. The CDR3 totals 14 residues. The V gene lost 5 bases and the J gene lost 10 bases, with 20 bases spanning the gap. Germline values: CDR1 ENHRY, CDR2 SYGVKD. This CDR3 is CAISTGSPSGGAFF. The CDR3 DNA reads TGTGCCATCAGTACCGGGTCTCCCTCCGGAGGAGCTTTCTTT.

V and J are TRBV2 and TRBJ1-5; 7 bases line up with TRBD1. CDR1 and CDR2 from the germline V gene are SNHLY and FYNNEI. The V and J ends lost 5 bases and 7 bases, in that order; junction bases with no gene match: 11. This CDR3 comprises 15 residues. CDR3 DNA sequence: TGTGCCAGCAGTCTATTTGCAGGGGGTGGACAGCCCCAGCATTTT. Amino acid sequence: CASSLFAGGGQPQHF.

As DNA, the CDR3 is TGTGCCAGCACCAAAGACCCCAGACGAGGAGAGACCCAGTACTTC. It codes for CASTKDPRRGETQYF. The rearrangement joins TRBV2 to TRBJ2-5; D ambiguous. Germline loops: CDR1 SNHLY, CDR2 FYNNEI. The CDR3 consists of 15 residues. With 7 bases removed from V and 4 bases from J, the gap between germline ends came to 19 bases.